The rows below give T cell receptor beta chains drawn from one sample of a study of shared clonotypes between healthy human individuals. The method was immunoSEQ multiplex PCR; TCRdb's version includes in-frame clones alone and lacks a portion of them. Of approximately 2.4 million clones in the sample, nearly 97% are singletons; the top ten hold around 0.13%. Specimen: naive CD4+ T cells sorted from blood. The source of these receptors is a man younger than 35 in good health. The CDR3 runs from the conserved cysteine through the conserved F or W. A D gene is named only where the DNA matches it firmly. Expanded clones are given a class, and other clones once, few, many or no size at all.

V gene,clone size,D gene,J gene,CDR3 DNA,CDR3 protein
TRBV7-2,-,-,TRBJ2-5,TGTGCCAGCAGCTTAGTAAGTCTAGAGACCCAGTACTTC,CASSLVSLETQYF
TRBV5-1,-,TRBD1,TRBJ1-3,TGCGCCAGCAGCTTGGATCCGGGACAGGCTGGAAACACCATATATTTT,CASSLDPGQAGNTIYF
TRBV30,once,-,TRBJ2-4,TGTGCCTGGAGTGTGCAGGGTGGAGGCAAAAACATTCAGTACTTC,CAWSVQGGGKNIQYF
TRBV10-1,-,-,TRBJ2-7,TGCGCCAGCAGTCCAGGGGAATTTGCCTACGAGCAGTACTTC,CASSPGEFAYEQYF
TRBV19,-,-,TRBJ1-2,TGTGCCAGTAGCTTGGACAGCGCCAAACCCGGGGGTGTCTATGGCTACACCTTC,CASSLDSAKPGGVYGYTF
TRBV2,-,TRBD1,TRBJ1-2,TGTGCCAGCATTGACAGGGTTCCTAACTATGGCTACACCTTC,CASIDRVPNYGYTF
TRBV7-2,-,-,TRBJ2-1,TGTGCCAGCAGCTTTCGCGCGATCTCCTACAATGAGCAGTTCTTC,CASSFRAISYNEQFF
TRBV12-5,-,TRBD2,TRBJ2-2,TGTGCTAGTGGTTTAATTCTAGCGGGGGCGAACACCGGGGAGCTGTTTTTT,CASGLILAGANTGELFF
TRBV5-6,-,-,TRBJ2-5,TGTGCCAGCAGCTTGTCGGGGGGCGCGGAGACCCAGTACTTC,CASSLSGGAETQYF
TRBV7-2,once,TRBD2,TRBJ2-7,TGTGCCAGCAGCTATACTAGCGGGTCTCACTACGAGCAGTACTTC,CASSYTSGSHYEQYF
TRBV5-1,-,-,TRBJ2-3,TGCGCCAGCAGCTCTACCGGGGCGAAAGGGAATACGCAGTATTTT,CASSSTGAKGNTQYF
TRBV2,few,-,TRBJ2-5,TGTGCCAGCAGTGAACAGCAAGAGACCCAGTACTTC,CASSEQQETQYF
TRBV29-1,-,-,TRBJ2-7,TGCAGCGTAGGGCCGCAAACCTACGAGCAGTACTTC,CSVGPQTYEQYF
TRBV10-3,once,TRBD2,TRBJ2-2,TGTGCCATCACCGGACTAGCGGGAGAGGGGCTGTTTTTT,CAITGLAGEGLFF
TRBV11-2,-,TRBD2,TRBJ2-7,TGTGCCAGCAGCCCGAACCGGGGGGAATTACTCTACGAGCAGTACTTC,CASSPNRGELLYEQYF
TRBV7-8,once,-,TRBJ2-1,TGTGCCAGCAGCTTCCCCGGGCCCCGAACGGGTGAGCAGTTCTTC,CASSFPGPRTGEQFF
TRBV30,-,-,TRBJ2-7,TGTGCCTGGAGTCTGGACAGCTCCTACGAGCAGTACTTC,CAWSLDSSYEQYF
TRBV11-3,-,TRBD1,TRBJ2-1,TGTGCCAGCAGCTTAGGAGGAAAACAGGGGTTCAATGAGCAGTTCTTC,CASSLGGKQGFNEQFF
TRBV5-1,few,TRBD1,TRBJ1-6,TGCGCCAGCAGCTTTGGGACAGGGAATTCACCCCTCCACTTT,CASSFGTGNSPLHF
TRBV28,-,TRBD1,TRBJ1-2,TGTGCCAGCAGCCCGTACCACTCGGGACAGGAGAACTATGGCTACACCTTC,CASSPYHSGQENYGYTF
TRBV4-2,-,-,TRBJ1-2,TGTGCCAGCAGCCAAACCACCAGCGAAAATAACTATGGCTACACCTTC,CASSQTTSENNYGYTF
TRBV10-3,-,TRBD1,TRBJ2-1,TGTGCCATCAGGGGATCCGGGACAGGGAAGAAGGATGAGCAGTTCTTC,CAIRGSGTGKKDEQFF
TRBV28,few,-,TRBJ1-2,TGTGCCAGCAGTCCAGGGGCCTGGGGCTACACCTTC,CASSPGAWGYTF